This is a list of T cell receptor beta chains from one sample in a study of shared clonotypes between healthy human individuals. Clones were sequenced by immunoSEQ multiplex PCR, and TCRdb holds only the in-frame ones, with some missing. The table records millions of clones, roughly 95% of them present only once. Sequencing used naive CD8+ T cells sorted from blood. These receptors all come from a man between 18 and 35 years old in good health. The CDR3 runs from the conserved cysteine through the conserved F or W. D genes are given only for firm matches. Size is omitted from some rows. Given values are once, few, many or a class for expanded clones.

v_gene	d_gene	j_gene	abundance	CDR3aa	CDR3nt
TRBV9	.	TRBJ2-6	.	CASSADSGANVLTF	TGTGCCAGCAGCGCGGACAGTGGGGCCAACGTCCTGACTTTC
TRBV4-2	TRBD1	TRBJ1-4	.	CASSLVPGQLNEKLFF	TGTGCCAGCAGCCTCGTCCCGGGACAGCTTAATGAAAAACTGTTTTTT
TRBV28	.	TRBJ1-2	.	CASSIRQSYGYTF	TGTGCCAGCAGTATAAGACAGTCCTATGGCTACACCTTC
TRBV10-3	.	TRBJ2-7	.	CAISESRSGLSYEQYF	TGTGCCATCAGTGAGTCGCGTAGCGGACTCTCCTACGAGCAGTACTTC
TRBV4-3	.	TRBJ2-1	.	CASSQVEGWAYNEQFF	TGCGCCAGCAGCCAAGTCGAAGGGTGGGCCTACAATGAGCAGTTCTTC
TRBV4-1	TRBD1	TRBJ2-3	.	CASSPSTGVATQYF	TGCGCCAGCAGCCCATCGACAGGGGTGGCTACGCAGTATTTT
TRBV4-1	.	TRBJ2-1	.	CASSQVDAGTLNEQFF	TGCGCCAGCAGCCAAGTTGATGCCGGGACCCTCAATGAGCAGTTCTTC
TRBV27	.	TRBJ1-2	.	CASSLVLVRGVNYGYTF	TGTGCCAGCAGTCTGGTCCTAGTTCGAGGGGTTAACTATGGCTACACCTTC
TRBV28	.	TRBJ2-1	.	CASSLIRSGEFGNEQFF	TGTGCCAGCAGTTTAATACGGTCAGGGGAGTTCGGCAATGAGCAGTTCTTC
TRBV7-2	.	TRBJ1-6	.	CASSTHGSLHSPLHF	TGTGCCAGCAGCACCCATGGGAGCCTGCATTCACCCCTCCACTTT
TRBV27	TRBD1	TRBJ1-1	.	CASSSTTGYFTEAFF	TGTGCCAGCAGTTCAACGACAGGGTACTTCACTGAAGCTTTCTTT
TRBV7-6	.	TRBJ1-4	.	CASSKPSGEGNEKLFF	TGTGCCAGCAGCAAACCCTCAGGGGAGGGTAATGAAAAACTGTTTTTT
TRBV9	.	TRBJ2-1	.	CASSVEPSSVNEQFF	TGTGCCAGCAGCGTAGAGCCTAGCTCCGTTAATGAGCAGTTCTTC
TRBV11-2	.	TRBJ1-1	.	CASSLFKGNTEAFF	TGTGCCAGCAGCTTATTCAAGGGTAACACTGAAGCTTTCTTT
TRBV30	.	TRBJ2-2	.	CAWSPTGNTGELFF	TGTGCCTGGAGCCCGACAGGGAACACCGGGGAGCTGTTTTTT
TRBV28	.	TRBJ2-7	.	CASRNRVSYEQYF	TGTGCCAGCAGAAACAGGGTCTCCTACGAGCAGTACTTC
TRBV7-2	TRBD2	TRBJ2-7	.	CASSLVETSGSEQYF	TGTGCCAGCAGCTTAGTTGAGACTAGCGGATCCGAGCAGTACTTC
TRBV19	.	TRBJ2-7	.	CASSIGYEQYF	TGTGCCAGTAGTATCGGCTACGAGCAGTACTTC
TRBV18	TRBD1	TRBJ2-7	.	CASSFGTGLYEQYF	TGTGCCAGCTCATTTGGGACAGGTCTCTACGAGCAGTACTTC
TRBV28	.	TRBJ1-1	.	CASSLVRGTNTEAFF	TGTGCCAGCAGTTTAGTGAGGGGCACGAACACTGAAGCTTTCTTT
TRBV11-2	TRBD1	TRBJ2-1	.	CASSPGTGSYNEQFF	TGTGCCAGCAGCCCCGGGACAGGGTCCTACAATGAGCAGTTCTTC
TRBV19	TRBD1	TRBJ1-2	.	CASSFGTTQGGYTF	TGTGCCAGTAGTTTCGGGACTACACAGGGGGGCTACACCTTC
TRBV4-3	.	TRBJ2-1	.	CASSQDDKGYNEQFF	TGCGCCAGCAGCCAAGATGATAAAGGCTACAATGAGCAGTTCTTC
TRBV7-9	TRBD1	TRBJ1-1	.	CASSPRQGGNTEAFF	TGTGCCAGCAGCCCAAGGCAGGGGGGCAACACTGAAGCTTTCTTT
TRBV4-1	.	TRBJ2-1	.	CASSQARGIYNEQFF	TGCGCCAGCAGCCAAGCGCGGGGAATCTACAATGAGCAGTTCTTC
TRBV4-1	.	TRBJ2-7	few	CASSQVQLSYEQYF	TGCGCCAGCAGCCAAGTACAGCTTTCCTACGAGCAGTACTTC
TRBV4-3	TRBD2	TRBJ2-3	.	CASSLTGLAGVEGTDTQYF	TGCGCCAGCAGCCTCACCGGACTAGCGGGAGTTGAGGGCACAGATACGCAGTATTTT
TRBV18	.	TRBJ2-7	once	CASSPVGSSYEQYF	TGTGCCAGCTCACCGGTCGGGAGCTCCTACGAGCAGTACTTC
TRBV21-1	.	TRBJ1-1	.	CASASGRMNTEAFF	TGTGCCAGCGCGTCGGGACGGATGAACACTGAAGCTTTCTTT
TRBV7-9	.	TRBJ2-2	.	CASSLVGQLRRNTGELFF	TGTGCCAGCAGCTTAGTTGGACAGCTTAGAAGGAACACCGGGGAGCTGTTTTTT
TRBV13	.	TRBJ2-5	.	CASSRSVQETQYF	TGTGCCAGCAGCAGGTCTGTCCAAGAGACCCAGTACTTC
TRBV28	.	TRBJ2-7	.	CASTEGVSGYEQYF	TGTGCCAGCACCGAGGGGGTATCGGGTTACGAGCAGTACTTC
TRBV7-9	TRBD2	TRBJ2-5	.	CASSSGLAGSRLETQYF	TGTGCCAGCAGCTCCGGACTAGCGGGGAGTAGGTTAGAGACCCAGTACTTC
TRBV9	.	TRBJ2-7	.	CASSPGGYEQYF	TGTGCCAGCAGCCCAGGAGGCTACGAGCAGTACTTC
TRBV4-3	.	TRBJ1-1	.	CASSQKQGSVTEAFF	TGCGCCAGCAGCCAGAAACAGGGATCGGTTACTGAAGCTTTCTTT
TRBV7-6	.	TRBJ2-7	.	CASSLARGYEQYF	TGTGCCAGCAGCTTAGCCCGGGGCTACGAGCAGTACTTC
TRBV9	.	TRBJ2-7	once	CASSLGYGSYEQYF	TGTGCCAGCAGCCTCGGCTACGGCTCCTACGAGCAGTACTTC
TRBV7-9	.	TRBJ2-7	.	CASSSPGPTISYEQYF	TGTGCCAGCAGCTCGCCGGGACCGACTATCTCCTACGAGCAGTACTTC
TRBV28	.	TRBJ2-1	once	CASTTGAVSYNEQFF	TGTGCCAGCACGACTGGTGCGGTCTCCTACAATGAGCAGTTCTTC
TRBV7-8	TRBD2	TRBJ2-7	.	CASNPGLASHTPYEQYF	TGTGCCAGCAACCCGGGACTAGCGTCTCACACCCCCTACGAGCAGTACTTC
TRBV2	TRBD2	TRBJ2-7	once	CASSRPTSGVYEQYF	TGTGCCAGCAGTCGGCCGACTAGCGGGGTGTACGAGCAGTACTTC
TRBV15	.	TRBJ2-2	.	CATSSPWGAGELFF	TGTGCCACCAGCAGCCCTTGGGGGGCCGGGGAGCTGTTTTTT
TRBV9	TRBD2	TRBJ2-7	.	CASSVVAGGYEQYF	TGTGCCAGCAGCGTAGTTGCGGGAGGGTACGAGCAGTACTTC
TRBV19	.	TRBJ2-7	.	CASSHDRPGSNFHSYEQYF	TGTGCCAGTTCCCATGATAGGCCGGGTTCAAATTTTCACTCCTACGAGCAGTACTTC
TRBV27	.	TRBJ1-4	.	CASSLTGGIATNEKLFF	TGTGCCAGCAGCCTGACGGGAGGTATAGCAACTAATGAAAAACTGTTTTTT
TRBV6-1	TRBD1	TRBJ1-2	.	CASSHGQGSVNGYTF	TGTGCCAGCAGCCATGGACAGGGCAGTGTTAATGGCTACACCTTC
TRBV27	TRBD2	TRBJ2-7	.	CASSPDISGRSYEQYF	TGTGCCAGCAGTCCGGATATTAGCGGGAGGTCGTACGAGCAGTACTTC
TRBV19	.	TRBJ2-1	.	CASSIVGSGSYNEQFF	TGTGCCAGTAGTATAGTGGGTAGCGGAAGTTACAATGAGCAGTTCTTC
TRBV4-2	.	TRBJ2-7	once	CASSQDQAGTYEQYF	TGTGCCAGCAGCCAAGATCAGGCAGGAACCTACGAGCAGTACTTC
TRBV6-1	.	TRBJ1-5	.	CASSDLRAVNQPQHF	TGTGCCAGCAGTGACCTTAGGGCAGTCAATCAGCCCCAGCATTTT
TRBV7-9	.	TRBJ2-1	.	CASSFFPLGGSYNEQFF	TGTGCCAGCAGCTTTTTCCCGCTGGGGGGCTCCTACAATGAGCAGTTCTTC
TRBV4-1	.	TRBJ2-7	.	CASSHKVMSYEQYF	TGCGCCAGCAGCCATAAGGTCATGTCCTACGAGCAGTACTTC
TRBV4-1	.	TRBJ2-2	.	CASSQFAWTENTGELFF	TGCGCCAGCAGCCAGTTCGCCTGGACAGAAAACACCGGGGAGCTGTTTTTT
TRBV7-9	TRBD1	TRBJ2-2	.	CASSFQQGTGELFF	TGTGCCAGCAGCTTTCAACAGGGGACCGGGGAGCTGTTTTTT
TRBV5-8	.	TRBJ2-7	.	CASSAGVGISSYEQYF	TGTGCCAGCAGCGCCGGGGTGGGGATAAGCTCCTACGAGCAGTACTTC